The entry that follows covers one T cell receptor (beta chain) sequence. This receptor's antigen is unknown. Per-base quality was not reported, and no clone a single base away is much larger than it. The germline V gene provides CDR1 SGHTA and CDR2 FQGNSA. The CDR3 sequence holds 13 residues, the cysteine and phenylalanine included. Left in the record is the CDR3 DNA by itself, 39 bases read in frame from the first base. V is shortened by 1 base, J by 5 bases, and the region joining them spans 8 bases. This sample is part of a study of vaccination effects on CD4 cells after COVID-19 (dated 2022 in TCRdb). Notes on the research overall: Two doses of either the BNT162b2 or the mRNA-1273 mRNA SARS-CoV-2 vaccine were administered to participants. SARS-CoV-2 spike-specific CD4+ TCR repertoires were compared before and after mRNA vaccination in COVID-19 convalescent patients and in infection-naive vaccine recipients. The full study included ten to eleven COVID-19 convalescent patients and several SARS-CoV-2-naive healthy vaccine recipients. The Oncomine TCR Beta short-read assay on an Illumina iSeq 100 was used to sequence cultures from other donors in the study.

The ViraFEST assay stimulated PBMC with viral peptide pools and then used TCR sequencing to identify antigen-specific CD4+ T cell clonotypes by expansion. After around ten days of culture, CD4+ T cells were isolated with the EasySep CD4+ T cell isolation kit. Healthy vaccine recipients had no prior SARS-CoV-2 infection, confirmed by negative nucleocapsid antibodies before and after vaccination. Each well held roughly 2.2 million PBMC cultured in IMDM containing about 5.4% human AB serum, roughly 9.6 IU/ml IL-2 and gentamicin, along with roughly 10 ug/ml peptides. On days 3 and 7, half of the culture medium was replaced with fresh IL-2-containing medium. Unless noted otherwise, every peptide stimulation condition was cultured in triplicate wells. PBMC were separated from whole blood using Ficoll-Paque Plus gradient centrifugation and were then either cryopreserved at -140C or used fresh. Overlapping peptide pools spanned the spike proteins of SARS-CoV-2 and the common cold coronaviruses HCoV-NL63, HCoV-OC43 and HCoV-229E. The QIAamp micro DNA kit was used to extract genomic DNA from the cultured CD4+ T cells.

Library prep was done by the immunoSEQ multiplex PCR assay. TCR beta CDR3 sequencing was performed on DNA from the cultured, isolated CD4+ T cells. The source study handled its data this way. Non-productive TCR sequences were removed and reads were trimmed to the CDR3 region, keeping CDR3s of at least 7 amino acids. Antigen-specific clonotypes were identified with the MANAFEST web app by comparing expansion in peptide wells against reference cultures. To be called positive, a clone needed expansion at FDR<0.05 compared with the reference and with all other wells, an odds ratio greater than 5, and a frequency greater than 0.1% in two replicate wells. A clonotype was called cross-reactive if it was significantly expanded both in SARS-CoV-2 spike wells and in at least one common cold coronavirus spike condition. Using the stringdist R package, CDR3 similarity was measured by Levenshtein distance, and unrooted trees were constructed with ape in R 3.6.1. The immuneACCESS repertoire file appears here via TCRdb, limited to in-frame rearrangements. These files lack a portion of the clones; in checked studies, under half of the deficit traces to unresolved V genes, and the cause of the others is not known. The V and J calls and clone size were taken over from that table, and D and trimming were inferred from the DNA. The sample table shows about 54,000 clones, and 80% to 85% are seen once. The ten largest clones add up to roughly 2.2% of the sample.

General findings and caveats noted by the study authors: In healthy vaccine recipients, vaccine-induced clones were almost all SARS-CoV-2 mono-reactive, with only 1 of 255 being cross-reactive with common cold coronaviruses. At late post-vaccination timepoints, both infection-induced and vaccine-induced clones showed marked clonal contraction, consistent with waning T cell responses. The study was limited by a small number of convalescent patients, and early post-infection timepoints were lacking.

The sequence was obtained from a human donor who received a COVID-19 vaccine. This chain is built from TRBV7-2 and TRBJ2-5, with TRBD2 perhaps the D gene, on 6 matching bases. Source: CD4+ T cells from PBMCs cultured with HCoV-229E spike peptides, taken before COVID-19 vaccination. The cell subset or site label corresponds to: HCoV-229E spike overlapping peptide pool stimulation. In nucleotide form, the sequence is TGTGCCAGCAGCTTAGGCCTAGCGGAGACCCAGTACTTC. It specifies CASSLGLAETQYF.